A single T cell receptor (beta chain) is shown here with its context. Seattle participants joined during active infection and were tracked over time. This entry is derived from a study of blood T cell repertoires in COVID-19. Overall study: T cells, B-cell-depleted T cells, or PBMCs provided the cDNA or gDNA that served as material.

Losses at the gene ends were 4 bases for V and 0 bases for J; bases not matched to a gene: 6. CDR3 size: 16 residues. CDR1 SGHRS and CDR2 YFSETQ come from the germline V gene. Original data processing: Reference gene primers were amplified, and this amplification served to estimate nucleated cell counts. Only in-frame clones appear in the TCRdb table, and some are missing; sequencing was by immunoSEQ multiplex PCR. That table supplies the V and J calls and clone size; D and trimming were determined from the DNA. The sample lists about 250,000 clones, about 84% occurring once. The clonotype was recovered from an elderly woman with COVID-19, enrolled during active disease. Source material: peripheral blood. The chain joins TRBV5-1 to TRBJ2-3; 9 positions match TRBD2. The CDR3 here is CASSPGTSKSTDTQYF. Written as DNA, the CDR3 is TGCGCCAGCAGCCCGGGGACTAGCAAGAGCACAGATACGCAGTATTTT.